The 14 T cell receptor beta chains below come from one sample, sequenced in a study of shared clonotypes between healthy human individuals. Generated by immunoSEQ multiplex PCR, the TCRdb table keeps only in-frame clones and is missing some. The table includes approximately 2,200,000 clones, approximately 94% detected once. CD8 cells regarded as naive lacked CD45RO, were positively chosen for CCR7, and omitted terminally differentiated effector memory CD45RA+ cells. Sequenced: naive CD8+ T cells from PBMCs. These receptors originate from a man aged 18 to 35 in good health. Some clones in this sample may be carry-over from other donors' samples.

J is TRBJ1-1 and V is TRBV9, with a possible D match to TRBD1 (6 bases). The CDR3 runs to 15 residues. The V end was cut by 0 bases, the J end by 1 base, with 10 bases between. The germline CDR1 and CDR2 sequences are SGDLS and YYNGEE. The CDR3 nucleotides read TGTGCCAGCAGCGTAGCAGGGACAACGAACACTGAAGCTTTCTTT. It yields the protein CASSVAGTTNTEAFF.

The genes are TRBV7-8 and TRBJ1-1; possibly TRBD1 for D (5 bases). Germline values: CDR1 SGHVS, CDR2 FQNEAQ. The CDR3 totals 16 residues. V was pared by 5 bases and J by 3 bases, with 19 bases between. DNA for the CDR3: TGTGCCAGCAGCCTTACCCCGGGCCGGGGGGACACTGAAGCTTTCTTT. This codes for CASSLTPGRGDTEAFF.

The chain joins TRBV6-5 to TRBJ2-7, with D tentatively TRBD1 (7 bases). The CDR3 has 13 amino acids. CDR1 and CDR2 from the germline V gene are MNHEY and SVGAGI. Trimming removed 8 bases from V and 7 bases from J, with 18 bases in between. The CDR3 reads CASSHRGGAEQYF. As DNA, the CDR3 is TGTGCCAGCTCCCACAGGGGAGGTGCTGAGCAGTACTTC.

The chain carries TRBV6-5 and TRBJ1-1; D gene unclear. V lost 2 bases, J lost 0 bases, and 13 bases lay in between. Germline lookup yields CDR1 MNHEY and CDR2 SVGAGI. The CDR3 totals 16 residues. CDR3 residues: CASSYGTAIMNTEAFF. The CDR3 DNA is TGTGCCAGCAGTTACGGAACAGCGATTATGAACACTGAAGCTTTCTTT.

The rearrangement uses TRBV27 and TRBJ2-1; unclear D gene. CDR3 length: 14 amino acids. Trimming took off 10 bases at V and 9 bases at J, with 22 bases between the two ends. Germline V gene lookup returns CDR1 MNHEY and CDR2 SMNVEV (reference sequence). The chain's CDR3 is CATSPQRGHSEQFF. DNA of the CDR3: TGTGCCACTTCACCCCAACGAGGCCACAGTGAGCAGTTCTTC.

This sequence joins TRBV15 and TRBJ2-5, with D possibly matching TRBD2 (5 bases). V dropped 0 bases and J dropped 7 bases, with 15 bases sitting between them. Germline CDR1 LNHNV, CDR2 YYDKDF (reference sequence). The CDR3 totals 15 residues. CDR3 sequence reads: CATSRDRQTRGTQYF. The CDR3 coding sequence is TGTGCCACCAGCAGAGATCGTCAGACCCGGGGGACCCAGTACTTC.

This chain joins TRBV18 and TRBJ2-2, with 9 bases lining up with TRBD2. The germline V gene has CDR1 KGHSH and CDR2 LQKENI. CDR3 length: 15 residues. V shed 0 bases and J 8 bases; nucleotides not matched to a gene: 4. CDR3 sequence reads: CASSPPGLARGELFF. CDR3 nucleotide sequence: TGTGCCAGCTCACCACCTGGACTAGCGAGAGGGGAGCTGTTTTTT.

This sequence joins TRBV11-3 and TRBJ2-5, with 9 bases fitting TRBD1. CDR3 size: 13 residues. CDR1 is SGHNT and CDR2 is YENEEA in the germline V gene. V was pared by 5 bases and J by 2 bases, with 0 bases of the junction left unmatched. The CDR3, as DNA: TGTGCCAGCAGCGGGACAGGGCAAGAGACCCAGTACTTC. It yields the protein CASSGTGQETQYF.

The chain couples TRBV5-1 to TRBJ2-7, with D possibly being TRBD2 (6 bases). Germline lookup yields CDR1 SGHRS and CDR2 YFSETQ. CDR3 size: 12 residues. The ends were cut back, 4 bases at V and 7 bases at J, with 12 bases in the middle. CDR3 sequence reads: CASSPGLPEQYF. The CDR3 bases are TGCGCCAGCAGCCCAGGACTACCTGAGCAGTACTTC.

V is TRBV28 and J is TRBJ2-2; D not resolved. This CDR3 is built from 14 residues. Trimming took off 4 bases at V and 0 bases at J, with 6 bases between the two ends. Germline V lookup: CDR1 MDHEN, CDR2 SYDVKM. The CDR3 DNA reads TGTGCCAGCAGTTACAGCCCGAACACCGGGGAGCTGTTTTTT. Its protein product is CASSYSPNTGELFF.

For the CDR3, the DNA is TGTGCCAGCAGCGTAGTAAGGTCTAGCGGGAGAGATACGCAGTATTTT. Amino acids: CASSVVRSSGRDTQYF. The rearrangement links TRBV9 to TRBJ2-3; 10 nucleotides align to TRBD2. Trimming at V came to 0 bases and at J to 5 bases, leaving 6 bases not matched to a gene. Germline CDR1 reads SGDLS; CDR2 reads YYNGEE. The CDR3 length is 16 residues.

This rearrangement joins TRBV11-2 to TRBJ2-1; a weak D match, TRBD2 (6 bases). V lost 4 bases and J lost 9, with 16 bases in between. Germline-derived CDR1 and CDR2 are SGHAT and FQNNGV. The CDR3 length is 14 residues. The CDR3 DNA follows: TGTGCCAGCAGCTCAGATGCTAGCGTAAGTGAGCAGTTCTTC. This gives the protein CASSSDASVSEQFF.

V and J are TRBV28 and TRBJ2-7; no firm D call. V was shortened by 4 bases and J by 0 bases, with 22 bases between the two germline ends. Germline V lookup: CDR1 MDHEN, CDR2 SYDVKM. The CDR3 sequence is 18 residues long. CDR3 in DNA: TGTGCCAGCAGTTCCATGTCGCTCTGGCTAACTGACTCCTACGAGCAGTACTTC. This codes for CASSSMSLWLTDSYEQYF.

In regard to this clone: The sample carries other DNA sequences with the same CDR3. V gene TRBV27 combines with J gene TRBJ2-7; tentative D call: TRBD2 (5 bases). Deletions cut 2 bases from V and 4 bases from J, with 9 bases between. The length of the CDR3 is 13 residues. Germline CDR1 is MNHEY and CDR2 is SMNVEV (reference sequence). The CDR3 here is CASSLIGGYEQYF. The CDR3 coding sequence is TGTGCCAGCAGTTTAATCGGCGGGTACGAGCAGTACTTC.